One TCR beta chain is described in this entry. Its antigen is as yet unknown. CDR3 length equals 13 residues. Germline V CDR1 and CDR2: SGHRS, YFSETQ. V lost 4 bases to trimming and J lost 5 bases; unmatched junction nucleotides: 5. These data come from a study of graft-versus-host responses after intestinal transplantation. Study-level background: For approximately three years after anti-thymocyte globulin induction, all recipients took tacrolimus and steroids. Points from the study as a whole: Early post-transplant declines in HvG were associated with peak levels of circulating GvH clones. Recipient marrow showed GvH clones, some seen first in ileum or blood.

Measured with immunoSEQ multiplex PCR; TCRdb has only the in-frame clones, and not every one. The sample has about 100,000 clones, roughly 84% seen once. This TCR was sampled from a human donor who was the organ donor for an intestinal transplant. The chain uses TRBV5-1 and TRBJ1-2, with TRBD1 identical over 7 bases. The specimen comprised unstimulated CD4+ T cells sorted from spleen or lymph node cells, sampled before transplant. Here the CDR3 reads CASSPTGTYGYTF. The CDR3 DNA sequence: TGCGCCAGCAGCCCGACAGGGACTTATGGCTACACCTTC.